The 30 T cell receptor beta chains reported below all come from one sample, sequenced in a study of TIL therapy for anti-PD-1-resistant metastatic lung cancer. The immunoSEQ assay was v3. Method: immunoSEQ multiplex PCR; TCRdb's copy keeps in-frame clones and lacks some. The table has approximately 60,000 clones, more than 80% seen once. Time point meaning: pre-treatment sample, taken before nivolumab and TIL therapy. Sequenced material: blood, taken at baseline. These receptors were obtained from a person between 25 and 79 years old with non-small cell lung cancer.

The chain combines TRBV5-1 with TRBJ2-5, with 7 bases identical to TRBD1. This CDR3 is 14 amino acids long. V shed 3 bases, J shed 1 base, and the junction held 3 bases outside the gene matches. The germline gives CDR1 SGHRS, CDR2 YFSETQ. CDR3 loop: CASSSGQSQETQYF. In DNA, the CDR3 is TGCGCCAGCAGCTCGGGACAGTCCCAAGAGACCCAGTACTTC.

For the CDR3, the DNA is TGTGCCAGCAGCTTAGTTACAGGGGGGACTGGCTACACCTTC. This gives the protein CASSLVTGGTGYTF. The chain employs TRBV11-2 and TRBJ1-2, with 8 bases lining up with TRBD1. With 1 base clipped from V and 7 bases from J, the junction kept 5 bases outside the gene matches. The CDR3 has 14 amino acids. CDR1 and CDR2 (germline): SGHAT, FQNNGV.

This rearrangement joins TRBV24-1 to TRBJ2-7; 9 bases align to TRBD1. Unmatched junction bases numbered 6, after V lost 5 bases and J lost 5 bases. The CDR3 contains 14 residues. The germline gives CDR1 KGHDR, CDR2 SFDVKD. CDR3 in amino acids: CATSGTGVLDEQYF. In DNA form, the CDR3 reads TGTGCCACCAGTGGGACAGGGGTTTTGGACGAGCAGTACTTC.

The chain joins TRBV28 to TRBJ1-3; no clear D. The CDR3 is made up of 13 amino acids. Germline V lookup: CDR1 MDHEN, CDR2 SYDVKM. Trimming took 8 bases from V and 8 from J, leaving 16 bases between them. CDR3 nucleotides: TGTGCCAGCTTGTCGGGATTTGGCGACACCATATATTTT. Its translation: CASLSGFGDTIYF.

The rearrangement uses TRBV5-4 and TRBJ2-5; 10 bases are shared with TRBD2. Germline CDR1 reads SGHNT; CDR2 reads YYREEE (reference sequence). This CDR3 comprises 18 residues. V gave up 1 base and J gave up 4 bases; unmatched junction bases: 13. Written as DNA, the CDR3 is TGTGCCAGCAGCTTGACTAGCGGGGTTGTGCCAGAGGCAGAGACCCAGTACTTC. It specifies CASSLTSGVVPEAETQYF.

This chain uses TRBV19 with TRBJ2-7, with 7 bases lining up with TRBD1. This CDR3 is 14 amino acids long. Germline V lookup: CDR1 LNHDA, CDR2 SQIVND (reference sequence). Unmatched junction bases numbered 6, after V lost 7 bases and J lost 0 bases. The CDR3 loop is CASTPTGNSYEQYF. Here the CDR3 DNA reads TGTGCCAGTACCCCGACAGGGAACTCCTACGAGCAGTACTTC.

The chain uses TRBV19 and TRBJ1-2; 8 nucleotides align to TRBD1. V trimming: 3 bases; J trimming: 3 bases; junction bases outside the gene matches: 3. This CDR3 region has 14 residues. Looked up from germline, CDR1 is LNHDA and CDR2 is SQIVND (reference sequence). CDR3 residues: CASSMTGDDYGYTF. The CDR3 DNA sequence: TGTGCCAGTAGTATGACAGGGGACGACTATGGCTACACCTTC.

The V gene is TRBV19, the J gene TRBJ2-7; D gene ambiguous. CDR1 is LNHDA and CDR2 is SQIVND in the germline V gene (reference sequence). V dropped 2 bases and J dropped 2 bases, with 10 bases sitting between them. This CDR3 spans 14 amino acids. The CDR3 DNA reads as TGTGCCAGTAGTATAATTCACAAGGCCTACGAGCAGTACTTC. Its translation: CASSIIHKAYEQYF.

The chain carries TRBV4-2 and TRBJ2-3; possibly TRBD2 for D (5 bases). The CDR3 runs 16 residues. In germline, CDR1 is LGHNA, CDR2 YNFKEQ. Between the trimmed V and J ends, which lost 1 base and 0 bases, there was a span of 11 bases. In DNA, the CDR3 is TGTGCCAGCAGCCAAGGAAGGCGGGTGAGCACAGATACGCAGTATTTT. It translates to CASSQGRRVSTDTQYF.

This clone has just one count. This chain joins TRBV3-1 (or the pseudogene TRBV3-2) and TRBJ1-1; 9 bases are a match to TRBD1. Germline loops: CDR1 LGHDT, CDR2 YNNKEL (reference sequence). The CDR3 is 16 amino acids. Losses at the gene ends were 4 bases for V and 3 bases for J; bases not matched to a gene: 9. In DNA, the CDR3 is TGTGCCAGCAGCCGAGGGATACAGGGGGCGTACACTGAAGCTTTCTTT. It yields the protein CASSRGIQGAYTEAFF.

This rearrangement joins TRBV5-4 to TRBJ2-3; perhaps TRBD2 as D (6 bases). The CDR3 sequence is 15 residues long. V gave up 2 bases and J gave up 2 bases, with 12 bases separating them. In germline, CDR1 is SGHNT, CDR2 YYREEE (reference sequence). CDR3 in amino acids: CASSFRGAPTDTQYF. CDR3 sequence (DNA): TGTGCCAGCAGCTTTCGCGGGGCCCCCACAGATACGCAGTATTTT.

This chain links TRBV5-1 with TRBJ2-1; D is perhaps TRBD1 (6 bases). The germline V gene has CDR1 SGHRS and CDR2 YFSETQ. The CDR3 has 13 amino acids. Trimming took 5 bases from V and 2 from J, leaving 8 bases between them. Written as DNA, the CDR3 is TGCGCCAGCAGGGCAGGGGCCTACAATGAGCAGTTCTTC. Protein product: CASRAGAYNEQFF.

V is TRBV9 and J is TRBJ1-2; 7 bases agree with TRBD1. The J segment lost 4 bases and the V segment lost 1 base, leaving 7 bases of the junction unmatched. CDR3 size: 15 residues. Germline V lookup: CDR1 SGDLS, CDR2 YYNGEE. As DNA, the CDR3 is TGTGCCAGCAGCGTATCCGGGACAGACGTCTATGGCTACACCTTC. It codes for CASSVSGTDVYGYTF.

The genes are TRBV6-2 or TRBV6-3 and TRBJ2-3, with D possibly being TRBD2 (5 bases). The CDR3 loop spans 15 amino acids. CDR1 and CDR2 from the germline V gene are MNHEY and SVGEGT. The V end was cut by 2 bases, the J end by 2 bases, with 11 bases between. The CDR3 DNA sequence: TGTGCCAGCAGTTACGGGCTAGCATCCACAGATACGCAGTATTTT. Its protein product is CASSYGLASTDTQYF.

This chain joins TRBV6-6 and TRBJ1-2; no firm D call. Trimming removed 11 bases from V and 4 bases from J, with 14 bases in between. CDR3 length: 12 residues. Looked up from germline, CDR1 is MNHNY and CDR2 is SVGAGI (reference sequence). The CDR3 protein is CACSSSVYGYTF. The CDR3 DNA is TGTGCCTGTAGCTCGTCGGTCTATGGCTACACCTTC.

This chain joins TRBV7-9 and TRBJ2-3; the D gene is possibly TRBD1 (5 bases). Trimming pared 2 bases from V and 4 bases from J, leaving 7 bases between. Germline V CDR1 and CDR2: SEHNR, FQNEAQ (reference sequence). The CDR3 covers 13 residues. The CDR3 reads CASSLLGADTQYF. CDR3 DNA: TGTGCCAGCAGCTTACTAGGGGCAGATACGCAGTATTTT.

This rearrangement joins TRBV29-1 to TRBJ2-1, with a tentative D call TRBD1 (5 bases). The CDR3 contains 18 residues. Trimming pared 0 bases from V and 5 bases from J, leaving 23 bases between. From germline, CDR1 is SQVTM and CDR2 ANQGSEA. In nucleotides, the CDR3 is TGCAGCGTTGAAGATCCCGCCGACAGTCACGGATTTGACAATGAGCAGTTCTTC. Translation: CSVEDPADSHGFDNEQFF.

The chain combines TRBV5-8 with TRBJ2-1; a weak D match, TRBD2 (5 bases). In germline, CDR1 is SGHTS, CDR2 YDEGEE. V lost 5 bases and J lost 0, with 12 bases in between. The CDR3 spans 15 residues. CDR3 coding DNA: TGTGCCAGCAGAAGGGAGCAATTCTCCTACAATGAGCAGTTCTTC. It yields the protein CASRREQFSYNEQFF. Full variable domain (rest looked up from reference TRBV5-8 and TRBJ2-1): EAGVTQSPTHLIKTRGQQATLRCSPISGHTSVYWYQQALGLGLQFLLWYDEGEERNRGNFPPRFSGRQFPNYSSELNVNALELEDSALYLCASRREQFSYNEQFFGPGTRLTVL.

This chain connects TRBV4-1 to TRBJ1-2; 10 bases fit TRBD1. Per germline, CDR1 MGHRA and CDR2 YSYEKL. The CDR3 is 14 residues long. V shed 4 bases and J 8 bases; nucleotides not matched to a gene: 7. For the CDR3, the DNA is TGCGCCAGCAGCCCTGTGACAGGGGGCGTAGGCTACACCTTC. Residues: CASSPVTGGVGYTF.

The genes are TRBV27 and TRBJ1-2, with D uncertain. CDR1 and CDR2 from the germline V gene are MNHEY and SMNVEV (reference sequence). There are 15 residues in the CDR3. The V and J ends lost 3 bases and 2 bases respectively, with 13 bases between them. The CDR3 region has the DNA TGTGCCAGCAGTTTTGGTGCGTACTCCAACTATGGCTACACCTTC. It codes for CASSFGAYSNYGYTF.

The V call is TRBV25-1, the J call TRBJ2-1; 7 bases match TRBD2. V shed 5 bases, J shed 10 bases, and the junction held 11 bases outside the gene matches. The CDR3 runs 14 residues. The germline V gene encodes CDR1 MGHDK and CDR2 SYGVNS. The CDR3 protein is CASSSYGSGLEQFF. In DNA, the CDR3 is TGTGCCAGCAGTTCCTATGGTAGCGGGCTGGAGCAGTTCTTC.

This chain joins TRBV18 and TRBJ2-3; D perhaps matches TRBD1 (6 bases). The CDR3 extends over 16 amino acids. The V gene's germline CDR1 is KGHSH and CDR2 LQKENI. V was cut by 3 bases and J by 1 base, with 14 bases left in between. CDR3 amino acids: CASSPSTGSRTDTQYF. CDR3 nucleotide sequence: TGTGCCAGCTCACCGTCGACAGGTTCGCGCACAGATACGCAGTATTTT.

The genes are TRBV4-1 and TRBJ2-1; 10 nucleotides line up with TRBD2. This CDR3 has 16 amino acids. CDR1 MGHRA and CDR2 YSYEKL come from the germline V gene. J was trimmed by 4 bases and V by 2 bases; bases with no gene match: 5. The CDR3 DNA reads TGCGCCAGCAGCCAACAAGGACTAGCGGTATACAATGAGCAGTTCTTC. This codes for CASSQQGLAVYNEQFF.

The V gene is TRBV11-2, the J gene TRBJ1-3; unclear D gene. The length of the CDR3 is 15 residues. Trimming cost V 0 bases and J 4 bases, with 10 bases left between them. Germline V gene lookup returns CDR1 SGHAT and CDR2 FQNNGV. The CDR3 nucleotides are TGTGCCAGCAGCTTAGACGGACCATCAGGAAACACCATATATTTT. Translated, it gives CASSLDGPSGNTIYF.

This clone was picked up a small number of times. This chain uses TRBV19 with TRBJ1-5, with D uncertain. Germline CDR1 LNHDA, CDR2 SQIVND (reference sequence). This CDR3 contains 14 residues. Trimming took 3 bases from V and 2 from J, leaving 8 bases between them. The CDR3 loop reads CASSMIWGNQPQHF. CDR3 sequence (DNA): TGTGCCAGTAGTATGATCTGGGGCAATCAGCCCCAGCATTTT.

CDR3 sequence (DNA): TGTGCCAGCAGCCACTACAGGGAAAAACTGTTTTTT. This translates into CASSHYREKLFF. The chain combines TRBV3-1 (or the pseudogene TRBV3-2) with TRBJ1-4; D might be TRBD1 (5 bases). V was shortened by 3 bases and J by 8 bases, with 7 bases between the two germline ends. CDR1 is LGHDT, CDR2 YNNKEL, per germline (reference sequence). There are 12 residues in the CDR3.

This rearrangement joins TRBV18 to TRBJ1-1; 7 nucleotides line up with TRBD1. CDR1 and CDR2 (germline): KGHSH, LQKENI. The CDR3 runs to 12 residues. Trimming cost V 4 bases and J 10 bases; bases outside gene matches: 6. DNA of the CDR3: TGTGCCAGCTCACTAGGGACAGATGCAGCTTTCTTT. This encodes CASSLGTDAAFF.

In nucleotides, the CDR3 is TGTGCCAGCAGCGAGGTCTCGGGACAGGGATCACCCCTCCACTTT. This codes for CASSEVSGQGSPLHF. This sequence joins TRBV9 and TRBJ1-6; 9 bases line up with TRBD1. This CDR3 has 15 residues. J gave up 10 bases and V 3 bases, and 8 bases lay outside the gene matches. Germline CDR1 and CDR2: SGDLS and YYNGEE.

The chain combines TRBV14 with TRBJ2-6, with D perhaps matching TRBD1 (5 bases). This CDR3 spans 16 amino acids. Germline CDR1 and CDR2: SGHDN and FVKESK. The V end lost 2 bases, the J end lost 3 bases, and 11 bases lay between the germline ends. The DNA of the CDR3 is TGTGCCAGCAGCCAATCTTTGGGGCTTGGGGCCAACGTCCTGACTTTC. Translation gives CASSQSLGLGANVLTF.

V is TRBV6-5 and J is TRBJ2-7, with TRBD1 identical over 9 bases. CDR3 size: 16 residues. Germline V gives CDR1 MNHEY, CDR2 SVGAGI. V shed 4 bases and J 3 bases; nucleotides not matched to a gene: 10. CDR3 coding DNA: TGTGCCAGCAGTTCTCTGGGGACAGGGATCGTCTACGAGCAGTACTTC. Protein: CASSSLGTGIVYEQYF.